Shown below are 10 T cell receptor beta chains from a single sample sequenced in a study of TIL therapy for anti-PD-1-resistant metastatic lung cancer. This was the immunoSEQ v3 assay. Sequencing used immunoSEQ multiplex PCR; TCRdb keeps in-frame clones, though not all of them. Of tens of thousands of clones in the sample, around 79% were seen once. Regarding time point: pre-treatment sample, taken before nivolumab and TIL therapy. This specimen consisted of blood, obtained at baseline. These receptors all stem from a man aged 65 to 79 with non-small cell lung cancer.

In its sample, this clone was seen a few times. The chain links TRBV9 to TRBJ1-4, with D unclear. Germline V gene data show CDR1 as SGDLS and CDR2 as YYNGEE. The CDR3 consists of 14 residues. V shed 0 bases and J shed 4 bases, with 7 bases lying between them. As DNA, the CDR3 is TGTGCCAGCAGCGTAGAAGGTTTTAATGAAAAACTGTTTTTT. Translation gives CASSVEGFNEKLFF.

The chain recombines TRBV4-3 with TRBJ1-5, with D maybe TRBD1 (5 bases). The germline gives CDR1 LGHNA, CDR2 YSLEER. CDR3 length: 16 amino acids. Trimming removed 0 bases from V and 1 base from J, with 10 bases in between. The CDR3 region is CASSQEWDGSNQPQHF. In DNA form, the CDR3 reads TGCGCCAGCAGCCAAGAATGGGACGGAAGCAATCAGCCCCAGCATTTT.

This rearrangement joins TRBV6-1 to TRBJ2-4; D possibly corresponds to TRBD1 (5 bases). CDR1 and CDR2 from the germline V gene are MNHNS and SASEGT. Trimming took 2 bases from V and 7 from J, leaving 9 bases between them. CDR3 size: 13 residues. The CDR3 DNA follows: TGTGCCAGCAGTGAATTCCCAGGGAACATTCAGTACTTC. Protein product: CASSEFPGNIQYF.

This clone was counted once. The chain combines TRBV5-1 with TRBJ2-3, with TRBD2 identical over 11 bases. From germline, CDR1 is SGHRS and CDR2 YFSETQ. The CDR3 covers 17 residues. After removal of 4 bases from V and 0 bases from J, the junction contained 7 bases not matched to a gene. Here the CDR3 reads CASSIERTSGSTDTQYF. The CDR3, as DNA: TGCGCCAGCAGCATAGAAAGGACTAGCGGGAGCACAGATACGCAGTATTTT.

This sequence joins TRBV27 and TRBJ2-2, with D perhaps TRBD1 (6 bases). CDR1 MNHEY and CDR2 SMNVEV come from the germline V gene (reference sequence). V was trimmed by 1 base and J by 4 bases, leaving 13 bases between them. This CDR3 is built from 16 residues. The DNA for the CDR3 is TGTGCCAGCAGTTTATACTTTAAAGGGGGCACCGGGGAGCTGTTTTTT. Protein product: CASSLYFKGGTGELFF.

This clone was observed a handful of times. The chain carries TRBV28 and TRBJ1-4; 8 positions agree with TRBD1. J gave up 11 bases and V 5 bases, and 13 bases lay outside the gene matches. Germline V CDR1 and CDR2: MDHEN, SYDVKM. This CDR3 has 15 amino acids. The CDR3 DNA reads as TGTGCCAGCAGTACACGACAGGGGTTGTTGAGGAAACTGTTTTTT. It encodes CASSTRQGLLRKLFF.

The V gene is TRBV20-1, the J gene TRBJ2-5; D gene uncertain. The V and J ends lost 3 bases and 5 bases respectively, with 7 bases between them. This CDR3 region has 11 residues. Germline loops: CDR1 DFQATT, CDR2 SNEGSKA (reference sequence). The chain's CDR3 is CSASQAETQYF. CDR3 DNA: TGCAGTGCTAGTCAGGCGGAGACCCAGTACTTC.

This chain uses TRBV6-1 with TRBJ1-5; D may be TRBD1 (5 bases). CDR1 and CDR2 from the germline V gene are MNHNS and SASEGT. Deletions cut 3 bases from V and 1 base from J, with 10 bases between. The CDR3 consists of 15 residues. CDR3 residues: CASSEPGISNQPQHF. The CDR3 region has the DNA TGTGCCAGCAGTGAGCCAGGGATAAGCAATCAGCCCCAGCATTTT.

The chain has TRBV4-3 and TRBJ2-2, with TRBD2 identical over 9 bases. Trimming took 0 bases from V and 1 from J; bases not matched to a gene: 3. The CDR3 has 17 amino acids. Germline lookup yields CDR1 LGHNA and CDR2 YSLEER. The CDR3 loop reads CASSQDLAGRNTGELFF. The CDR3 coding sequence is TGCGCCAGCAGCCAAGATCTAGCGGGGAGGAACACCGGGGAGCTGTTTTTT.

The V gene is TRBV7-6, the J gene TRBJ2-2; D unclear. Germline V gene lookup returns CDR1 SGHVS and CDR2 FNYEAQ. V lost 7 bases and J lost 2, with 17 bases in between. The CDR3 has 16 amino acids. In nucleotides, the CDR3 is TGTGCCAGCAACCTGGTTAAAGCCCTTAACACCGGGGAGCTGTTTTTT. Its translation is CASNLVKALNTGELFF.